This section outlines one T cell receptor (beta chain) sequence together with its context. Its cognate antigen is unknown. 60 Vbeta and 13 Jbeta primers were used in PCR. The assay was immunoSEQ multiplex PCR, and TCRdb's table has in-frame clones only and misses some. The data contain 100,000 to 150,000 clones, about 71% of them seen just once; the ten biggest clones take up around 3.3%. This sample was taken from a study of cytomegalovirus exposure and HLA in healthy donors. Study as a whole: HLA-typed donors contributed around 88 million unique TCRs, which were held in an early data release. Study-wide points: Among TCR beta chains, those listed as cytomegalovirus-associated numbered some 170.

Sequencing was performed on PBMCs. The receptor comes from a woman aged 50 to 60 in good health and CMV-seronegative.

The CDR3, as DNA: TGCGCCAGCAGCTCGACAGGGGGCAGCTTCAATGAGCAGTACTTC. Protein sequence: CASSSTGGSFNEQYF. V is TRBV5-1 and J is TRBJ2-7; TRBD1 matches 10 bases. The CDR3 runs to 15 residues. The V and J ends lost 3 bases and 7 bases, in that order; junction bases with no gene match: 10. Looked up from germline, CDR1 is SGHRS and CDR2 is YFSETQ.